The clone carrying this TCR beta chain was counted between two and nine times. The antigen is not known. Carrying unique molecular identifiers, the cDNA also gained a universal primer site through template switching. TCRdb reprocessed the 5' RACE reads with MiXCR, giving one entry per CDR3 protein. The table has hundreds of thousands of distinct CDR3 sequences, approximately 13% seen once. This sample was included in a study of identical twins. Germline lookup yields CDR1 WSHSY and CDR2 SAAADI. CDR3 length: 13 amino acids. Trimming removed 4 bases from V and 8 bases from J, with 13 bases in between. Whole-study findings and limits: Beta clonotypes that were abundant in cord blood contained fewer insertions, a pattern absent from memory repertoires.

In every case, the donor was a healthy Caucasian. These data were also filed under a second study, of yellow fever vaccine responses in identical twins.

The specimen sequenced was PBMCs. This chain links TRBV10-2 with TRBJ2-3; D is possibly TRBD1 (5 bases). This receptor was obtained from a woman in her late teens or twenties in good health. Written as DNA, the CDR3 is TGCGCCAGCAGTGGCGCAGGGTTGGGTACGCAGTATTTT. Protein sequence: CASSGAGLGTQYF.